The rows below give T cell receptor beta chains drawn from one sample of a study of T cell repertoires in cytomegalovirus infection. Each CDR3 protein is one row after TCRdb ran MiXCR on the reads. The sample yields around 450,000 distinct CDR3 sequences, about 33% seen once. The sample consisted of PBMCs. All receptors derive from a human donor in good health (CMV status not recorded). Some clones in this sample may be carry-over from other donors' samples. Both conserved end residues are part of each CDR3. The order of the fields is clone size, D gene, V gene, J gene, CDR3 protein, CDR3 DNA. D genes are given only for firm matches. Some rows mark clone size as missing; the rest say once, few, many or name a class of expanded clone.

-	TRBD1	TRBV20-1	TRBJ1-3	CSARIWTGPISGNTIYF	TGCAGTGCTCGGATTTGGACAGGGCCTATTTCTGGAAACACCATATATTTT
many	-	TRBV7-9	TRBJ1-5	CASSSGHGNQPQHF	TGTGCCAGCAGTTCGGGTCATGGCAATCAGCCCCAGCATTTT
few	-	TRBV10-2	TRBJ2-2	CASTQVVPRERGELFF	TGCGCCAGCACCCAGGTGGTCCCGAGGGAGAGAGGGGAGCTGTTTTTT
-	-	TRBV4-1	TRBJ1-1	CASSQPGLGTEAFF	TGCGCCAGCAGCCAACCGGGACTTGGCACTGAAGCTTTCTTT
many	-	TRBV7-2	TRBJ2-5	CASTPGSVAGPSQYF	TGTGCCAGCACCCCAGGTTCGGTAGCAGGGCCATCCCAGTACTTC
-	-	TRBV20-1	TRBJ2-3	CSGHYRDTQYF	TGCAGTGGCCACTATAGGGACACGCAGTATTTT
-	TRBD2	TRBV12-3/TRBV12-4	TRBJ2-7	CASSLVAGKFDEQYF	TGTGCCAGCAGTTTAGTAGCGGGGAAATTCGACGAGCAGTACTTC
few	TRBD1	TRBV7-9	TRBJ2-7	CASSSTNPAGQGKRYEQYF	TGTGCCAGCAGCTCGACCAACCCTGCAGGACAGGGTAAAAGGTACGAGCAGTACTTC
many	-	TRBV7-3	TRBJ1-2	CASSPSPGGGYTF	TGTGCCAGCAGCCCCTCCCCGGGCGGGGGCTACACCTTC
few	TRBD1	TRBV7-9	TRBJ1-6	CASSYWTGGESPLHF	TGTGCCAGCAGCTACTGGACAGGGGGCGAATCACCCCTCCACTTT
-	-	TRBV7-9	TRBJ1-1	CASSLETGREAFF	TGTGCCAGCAGCTTAGAGACTGGCCGGGAAGCTTTCTTT
-	-	TRBV11-1	TRBJ2-6	CASSLQSGANVLPF	TGTGCCAGCAGCTTGCAGAGTGGGGCCAACGTCCTGCCTTTC
few	-	TRBV5-6	TRBJ1-2	CASSLEGGQINYGYTF	TGTGCCAGCAGCTTGGAGGGAGGACAGATCAACTATGGCTACACCTTC
few	-	TRBV7-9	TRBJ1-2	CASSLVGGAGYGYTF	TGTGCCAGCAGCTTAGTCGGGGGCGCAGGCTATGGCTACACCTTC
-	TRBD1	TRBV5-4	TRBJ1-2	CASSSQGVPFIRSYTF	TGTGCCAGCAGCTCTCAGGGGGTACCCTTCATAAGAAGCTACACCTTC
-	-	TRBV24-1	TRBJ1-5	CATSDFDDQPQHF	TGTGCCACCAGTGATTTCGACGATCAGCCCCAGCATTTT
-	-	TRBV7-2	TRBJ2-7	CVSSPRGGSRYEQYF	TGTGTCAGCAGCCCTAGGGGCGGGTCAAGGTACGAGCAGTACTTC
-	TRBD1	TRBV5-4	TRBJ1-2	CASFPQGDVDYTF	TGTGCCAGCTTCCCCCAGGGGGATGTAGACTACACCTTC
many	-	TRBV7-2	TRBJ1-6	CASSPSGTDNSPLHF	TGTGCCAGCAGCCCATCCGGGACGGACAATTCACCCCTCCACTTT
few	-	TRBV7-8	TRBJ2-1	CASSRAPPGGEQFF	TGTGCCAGCAGCCGAGCTCCCCCGGGCGGTGAGCAGTTCTTC
-	-	TRBV18	TRBJ1-2	CASSPLGMTAHPSDGYTF	TGTGCCAGCTCACCGCTCGGAATGACAGCCCACCCGTCGGATGGCTACACCTTC
many	TRBD2	TRBV6-4	TRBJ2-1	CASSGLAGGYNEQFF	TGTGCCAGCAGTGGACTAGCGGGGGGTTACAATGAGCAGTTCTTC
-	TRBD2	TRBV15	TRBJ2-1	CATSVSGGSYNEKFF	TGTGCCACCAGCGTTAGCGGGGGGTCGTACAATGAGAAGTTCTTC
few	TRBD2	TRBV7-8	TRBJ2-7	CASRVLSGEAYEQYF	TGTGCCAGCAGGGTCCTTAGCGGGGAAGCCTACGAGCAGTACTTC
-	-	TRBV5-1	TRBJ2-2	CASSLVVVNTGELFF	TGCGCCAGCAGCTTGGTGGTCGTGAACACCGGGGAGCTGTTTTTT
-	-	TRBV9	TRBJ2-3	CASAEGGSSDTQYF	TGTGCCAGCGCCGAGGGGGGGAGCTCAGATACGCAGTATTTT
few	TRBD1	TRBV7-9	TRBJ1-2	CASSTPGQRNYGYTF	TGTGCCAGCAGCACCCCGGGACAGAGAAACTATGGCTACACCTTC
few	-	TRBV10-3	TRBJ2-3	CAISVEGADTQYF	TGTGCCATCAGCGTTGAGGGGGCAGATACGCAGTATTTT
-	-	TRBV4-1	TRBJ1-1	CASSQRRGQNTEAFF	TGCGCCAGCAGCCAACGCAGGGGCCAGAACACTGAAGCTTTCTTT
-	TRBD1	TRBV5-1	TRBJ1-2	CASSLGGTGGGYTF	TGCGCCAGCAGCTTGGGCGGGACAGGGGGCGGCTACACCTTC
few	-	TRBV11-2	TRBJ1-4	CASSLERALGEKLFF	TGTGCCAGCAGCTTAGAGAGGGCACTAGGGGAAAAACTGTTTTTT
-	-	TRBV28	TRBJ1-5	CASSITGYNQPQHF	TGTGCCAGCAGTATAACAGGGTACAATCAGCCCCAGCATTTT
few	TRBD1	TRBV20-1	TRBJ2-3	CSARDGTGRADTQYF	TGCAGTGCTAGAGATGGGACAGGTCGCGCAGATACGCAGTATTTT
-	-	TRBV20-1	TRBJ1-1	CSARESTEPWAFF	TGCAGTGCTAGAGAATCGACCGAGCCTTGGGCTTTCTTT
-	TRBD2	TRBV7-3	TRBJ2-2	CANSPLAGGLGGELFF	TGTGCCAACAGCCCACTAGCGGGGGGGCTCGGCGGGGAGCTGTTTTTT
few	-	TRBV11-2	TRBJ2-2	CASRHPADVAGELFF	TGTGCCAGCAGGCATCCCGCGGACGTAGCCGGGGAGCTGTTTTTT
many	-	TRBV7-8	TRBJ2-7	CASSFASNYEQYF	TGTGCCAGCAGCTTCGCGTCGAATTACGAGCAGTACTTC
-	TRBD1	TRBV6-2/TRBV6-3	TRBJ2-1	CASSYVTGGNEKFF	TGTGCCAGCAGTTACGTTACAGGGGGCAATGAGAAGTTCTTC
-	-	TRBV29-1	TRBJ2-7	CSVDTGVEQYF	TGCAGCGTTGATACAGGTGTTGAGCAGTACTTC
many	TRBD1	TRBV7-6	TRBJ2-3	CASSPNPRGTDTQYF	TGTGCCAGCAGCCCCAACCCCAGGGGGACAGATACGCAGTATTTT
few	TRBD1	TRBV7-6	TRBJ1-3	CASSLEGGTSGNTIYF	TGTGCCAGCAGCTTAGAAGGGGGCACCTCTGGAAACACCATATATTTT
-	-	TRBV6-1	TRBJ2-7	CASLNLGVNRDTLPYEQYF	TGTGCCAGCTTAAACCTCGGCGTGAACAGGGACACTCTTCCCTACGAGCAGTACTTC
many	-	TRBV7-2	TRBJ1-5	CASSFWARQPQHF	TGTGCCAGCAGCTTCTGGGCGCGGCAGCCCCAGCATTTT
-	TRBD1	TRBV6-1	TRBJ2-3	CASSEEDRGADTQYF	TGTGCCAGCAGTGAAGAGGACAGGGGGGCAGATACGCAGTATTTT
-	TRBD2	TRBV19	TRBJ2-3	CASSILAGGDTQYF	TGTGCCAGTAGTATCCTAGCGGGGGGAGATACGCAGTATTTT
few	TRBD1	TRBV5-1	TRBJ1-2	CASSPRDSPYGYTF	TGCGCCAGCAGCCCTAGGGACAGCCCATATGGCTACACCTTC